This T cell receptor (beta chain) derives from a study of blood T cells in healthy people across ages. This clonotype was counted between two and nine times. Primers used in a second PCR of roughly 6 to 11 cycles were a sample-barcoded 5' primer and a J-beta primer mix. Each CDR3 protein gets one entry after TCRdb re-called the 5' RACE reads with MiXCR. The sample yields approximately 490,000 distinct CDR3 sequences, more than 20% seen once. The CDR3 is 13 amino acids. Trimming shortened V by 8 bases and J by 4 bases, and 13 bases separated the two germline ends. Germline-derived CDR1 and CDR2 are SGHRS and YFSETQ. These same data were also listed under a study on T cells of mothers and their children.

This clonotype originated in a boy younger than 18 in good health. The sequencing sample was made of blood. The chain has TRBV5-1 and TRBJ2-1; D may be TRBD1 or TRBD2 (5 bases each). Written as DNA, the CDR3 is TGCGCCAGTGCCGGGACGGGATACAATGAGCAGTTCTTC. Its protein is CASAGTGYNEQFF.